This is a list of T cell receptor beta chains from one sample in a study of cytomegalovirus exposure and HLA in healthy donors. The data were produced by immunoSEQ multiplex PCR, yet TCRdb's version contains in-frame clones alone and is incomplete. The sample consists of some 150,000 clones, around a tenth of them appearing once. The specimen was PBMCs. All receptors derive from a male donor in good health and CMV-seronegative. CDR3s include the opening cysteine and the closing phenylalanine or tryptophan. Fields, in order: clone size, D gene, V gene, J gene, CDR3 DNA, CDR3 protein. The D gene is left open where the match is weak. The listing skips clone size in some rows; elsewhere it reads once, few, many or a size class.

>few|TRBD1|TRBV7-2|TRBJ2-3
TGTGCCAGCACCAACAGGGGGCAAGATACGCAGTATTTT
CASTNRGQDTQYF
>few|TRBD1|TRBV18|TRBJ1-5
TGTGCCAGCTCACCATCGGGACAGGGGTATCAGCCCCAGCATTTT
CASSPSGQGYQPQHF
>-|-|TRBV4-3|TRBJ2-7
TGCGCCAGCAGCCAAGATAGCAGATCTGGTGGCGAGCAGTACTTC
CASSQDSRSGGEQYF
>-|TRBD2|TRBV7-2|TRBJ2-3
TGTGCCAGCAGCCCGGTGGCTAGCGGAGTGGGGTATTTT
CASSPVASGVGYF
>-|-|TRBV4-3|TRBJ1-2
TGCGCCAGCAACCCCTCTGAGGGCCTCGGCTATGGCTACACCTTC
CASNPSEGLGYGYTF
>-|-|TRBV18|TRBJ2-1
TGTGCCAGCTCACCCGGGGTAATTGAGCAGTTCTTC
CASSPGVIEQFF
>few|TRBD1|TRBV28|TRBJ2-7
TGTGCCAGCAGATCGGGACAGTTTACCTACGAGCAGTACTTC
CASRSGQFTYEQYF
>-|-|TRBV28|TRBJ2-6
TGTGCCAGCAGTTTAATCACCGAGGCCGGGGCCAACGTCCTGACTTTC
CASSLITEAGANVLTF
>few|TRBD1|TRBV7-2|TRBJ2-3
TGTGCCAGCAGCTGGGCAGGGACAGGAAAAGATACGCAGTATTTT
CASSWAGTGKDTQYF
>-|-|TRBV21-1|TRBJ2-7
TGTGCCAGCAGTACCCCGGGGCACAGGGTCCATTCCTACGAGCAGTACTTC
CASSTPGHRVHSYEQYF
>-|-|TRBV5-4|TRBJ1-1
TGTGCCAGCTTCCACAGGGATGAGAACACTGAAGCTTTCTTT
CASFHRDENTEAFF
>-|TRBD1|TRBV7-6|TRBJ1-1
TGTGCCAGCAGCTTTACAGGGGGCTCTATCACTGAAGCTTTCTTT
CASSFTGGSITEAFF
>-|-|TRBV5-1|TRBJ2-7
TGCGCCAGCAGCTTATCATCCCACTTCTATGAGCAGTACTTC
CASSLSSHFYEQYF
>-|TRBD2|TRBV6-4|TRBJ2-1
TGTGCCAGCAGTAGAATAGCGGGAGCGGGGGATGAGCAGTTCTTC
CASSRIAGAGDEQFF
>few|-|TRBV9|TRBJ2-2
TGTGCCAGCAGCGTAGCTAAGGGCAGCGGGACCGGGGAGCTGTTTTTT
CASSVAKGSGTGELFF
>-|TRBD2|TRBV30|TRBJ2-5
TGTGCCTGCGGACTAGAAGAGACCCAGTACTTC
CACGLEETQYF
>few|TRBD1|TRBV7-9|TRBJ2-7
TGTGCCAGCAGCTTTACAGGGGTAGAAAGCTACGAGCAGTACTTC
CASSFTGVESYEQYF
>few|-|TRBV4-2|TRBJ2-2
TGTGCCAGCAGCCAAGCGTGGGCTTCAACGAACACCGGGGAGCTGTTTTTT
CASSQAWASTNTGELFF
>few|-|TRBV19|TRBJ2-3
TGTGCCACCGCCGGCAGGGGCCGCACAGATACGCAGTATTTT
CATAGRGRTDTQYF
>few|TRBD1|TRBV11-2|TRBJ2-2
TGTGCCAGCAGCTTCACCGCGAGAGACAGGGGGCGATCCGGGGAGCTGTTTTTT
CASSFTARDRGRSGELFF
>-|-|TRBV7-2|TRBJ2-5
TGTGCCAGCAGCTTAGGGACAGAAAAAGAGACCCAGTACTTC
CASSLGTEKETQYF
>-|-|TRBV5-1|TRBJ2-7
TGCGCCAGCACCGAGGGGTTGGGTCGGACAGCCCAAAACTACGAGCAGTACTTC
CASTEGLGRTAQNYEQYF
>few|TRBD2|TRBV2|TRBJ2-1
TGTGCCAGCAGCGGAGGACTAGCGGGGAATAAGTACAATGAGCAGTTCTTC
CASSGGLAGNKYNEQFF
>few|-|TRBV29-1|TRBJ2-7
TGCAGCGTTGCCGTGGGGGGATTTGAGCAGTACTTC
CSVAVGGFEQYF
>-|-|TRBV6-6|TRBJ1-1
TGTGCCAGCAGTTACGGGCAGGGCGGTGAAGCTTTCTTT
CASSYGQGGEAFF
>-|-|TRBV28|TRBJ2-3
TGTGCCGGCAGCCGAATGCGAGGCGGCGACACAGATACGCAGTATTTT
CAGSRMRGGDTDTQYF
>few|-|TRBV6-6|TRBJ1-2
TGTGCCAGCAGTTACCAGGGGACCCAGCTCTATGGCTACACCTTC
CASSYQGTQLYGYTF
>-|-|TRBV27|TRBJ2-5
TGTGCCAGCAGTTTAAGAGGGAGGCGAGAGACCCAGTACTTC
CASSLRGRRETQYF
>-|TRBD1|TRBV5-1|TRBJ2-7
TGCGCCAGCAGCTTGTTACAGGGGTCGAACTACGAGCAGTACTTC
CASSLLQGSNYEQYF
>-|-|TRBV27|TRBJ2-7
TGTGCCAGCAGTTTATCGGGGGGCTCCTACGAGCAGTACTTC
CASSLSGGSYEQYF
>-|-|TRBV7-3|TRBJ2-3
TGTGCCAGCAGCTTACAACCGTTGCCCGCGACAGATACGCAGTATTTT
CASSLQPLPATDTQYF
>-|TRBD1|TRBV5-4|TRBJ2-2
TGTGCCACCTCCAAGCGGGACAGGGCCGCCGGGGAGCTGTTTTTT
CATSKRDRAAGELFF
>-|TRBD2|TRBV28|TRBJ2-2
TGTGCCAGCAGTTTACAGCCCGGGCGGGGGGCGAGGGAGCTGTTTTTT
CASSLQPGRGARELFF
>-|TRBD1|TRBV10-3|TRBJ2-5
TGTGCCATCAGTGAGTCGAAGGGGACAGGGATAGAGACCCAGTACTTC
CAISESKGTGIETQYF
>-|TRBD2|TRBV28|TRBJ2-1
TGTGCCAGCAGTTTAATCGTGAATACAGCTCGGGCGGGGGTAAACAATGAGCAGTTCTTC
CASSLIVNTARAGVNNEQFF
>-|-|TRBV4-1|TRBJ1-2
TGCGCCAGCAGCCAAGATTCAACTGCCTGGGCATATGGCTACACCTTC
CASSQDSTAWAYGYTF
>-|TRBD2|TRBV5-4|TRBJ2-3
TGTGCCAGCAGCCCGGGACTAGCGTTTGCAGATACGCAGTATTTT
CASSPGLAFADTQYF
>-|TRBD1|TRBV30|TRBJ1-3
TGTGCCTGGAGTCGGCAGGGGGCTACGACCACCATATATTTT
CAWSRQGATTTIYF
>few|TRBD1|TRBV30|TRBJ2-2
TGTGCCTGGAATTCCGGGACAGGGGGGAGTGCCGGGGAGCTGTTTTTT
CAWNSGTGGSAGELFF
>few|TRBD1|TRBV19|TRBJ2-2
TGTGCCAGTATAGGGGGACAGGGCCTGAACACCGGGGAGCTGTTTTTT
CASIGGQGLNTGELFF
>-|TRBD2|TRBV7-2|TRBJ2-5
TGTGCCAGCAGCTTTGGACTAGCGGAGGGGAGGACCCAGTACTTC
CASSFGLAEGRTQYF
>few|-|TRBV10-3|TRBJ2-7
TGTGCCATCAGTGAGTCGACAAGTGTAAAATACGAGCAGTACTTC
CAISESTSVKYEQYF
>-|-|TRBV5-6|TRBJ2-3
TGTGCCAGCAGCTTGCAGGGAGGTGAAACAGATACGCAGTATTTT
CASSLQGGETDTQYF
>-|TRBD2|TRBV28|TRBJ2-7
TGTGCCAGCAGTCCCCCGGGTAGCGGGGCCCACGAGCAGTACTTC
CASSPPGSGAHEQYF
>few|-|TRBV21-1|TRBJ1-4
TGTGCCAGCAGCAAAGCGCTACGAAGAACTACAACTAATGAAAAACTGTTTTTT
CASSKALRRTTTNEKLFF
>-|-|TRBV7-8|TRBJ1-1
TGTGCCAGCAGCTTCACAGGGTGGAACACTGAAGCTTTCTTT
CASSFTGWNTEAFF
>few|-|TRBV4-3|TRBJ2-3
TGCGCCAGCAGCCAAGATAGCCCGCCTAGCCCAACAGATACGCAGTATTTT
CASSQDSPPSPTDTQYF
>few|-|TRBV7-9|TRBJ2-3
TGTGCCAGCAGCCCCCAGACGGGACAATTTTCCACAGATACGCAGTATTTT
CASSPQTGQFSTDTQYF
>-|TRBD1|TRBV14|TRBJ1-1
TGTGCCAGCAGCCTCCGGGACAGGGGGCATAGGGACACTGAAGCTTTCTTT
CASSLRDRGHRDTEAFF
>-|TRBD2|TRBV11-1|TRBJ2-2
TGTGCCAGCAGCTTAACCGGGACTAGAGACACCGGGGAGCTGTTTTTT
CASSLTGTRDTGELFF
>few|-|TRBV10-3|TRBJ1-1
TGTGCAACCGGGGAAGTAGGAACCTACACTGAAGCTTTCTTT
CATGEVGTYTEAFF
>few|-|TRBV28|TRBJ1-5
TGTGCCAGCAGTTTACCGCCCACAGGGACGGGCAATCAGCCCCAGCATTTT
CASSLPPTGTGNQPQHF
>-|TRBD1|TRBV10-3|TRBJ1-5
TGTGCCATCAGCAGGACAGGGGATAGCAATCAGCCCCAGCATTTT
CAISRTGDSNQPQHF
>few|-|TRBV6-1|TRBJ1-4
TGTGCCAGCACCGACTGGAGACAGTTCAGTGAAAAACTGTTTTTT
CASTDWRQFSEKLFF